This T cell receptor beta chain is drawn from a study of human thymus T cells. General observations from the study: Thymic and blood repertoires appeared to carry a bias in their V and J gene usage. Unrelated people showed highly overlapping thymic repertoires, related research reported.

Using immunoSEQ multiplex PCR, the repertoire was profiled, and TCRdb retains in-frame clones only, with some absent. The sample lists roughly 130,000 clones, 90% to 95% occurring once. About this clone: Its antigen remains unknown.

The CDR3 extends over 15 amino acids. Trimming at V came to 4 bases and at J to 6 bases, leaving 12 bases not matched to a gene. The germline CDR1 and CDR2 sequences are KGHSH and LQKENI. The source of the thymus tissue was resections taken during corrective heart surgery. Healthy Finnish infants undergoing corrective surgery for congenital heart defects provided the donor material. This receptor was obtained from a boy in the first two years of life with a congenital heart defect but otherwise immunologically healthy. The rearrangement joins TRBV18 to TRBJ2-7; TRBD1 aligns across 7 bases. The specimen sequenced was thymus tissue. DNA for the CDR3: TGTGCCAGCTCACGAAAGCCTTTTGAGGGGGCCGAGCAGTACTTC. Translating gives CASSRKPFEGAEQYF.